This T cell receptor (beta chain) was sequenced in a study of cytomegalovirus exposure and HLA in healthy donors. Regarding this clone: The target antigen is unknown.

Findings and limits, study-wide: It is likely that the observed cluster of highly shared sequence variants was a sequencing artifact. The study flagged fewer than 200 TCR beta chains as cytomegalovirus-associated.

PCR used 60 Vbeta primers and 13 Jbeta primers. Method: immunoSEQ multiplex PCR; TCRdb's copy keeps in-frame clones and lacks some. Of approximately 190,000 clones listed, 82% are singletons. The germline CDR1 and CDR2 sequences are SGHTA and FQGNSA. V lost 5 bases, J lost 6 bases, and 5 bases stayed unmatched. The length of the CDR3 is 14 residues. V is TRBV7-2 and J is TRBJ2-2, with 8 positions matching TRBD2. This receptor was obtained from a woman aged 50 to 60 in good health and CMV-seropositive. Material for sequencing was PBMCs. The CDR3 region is CASSPGRAPGELFF. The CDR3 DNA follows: TGTGCCAGCAGCCCCGGGAGGGCACCCGGGGAGCTGTTTTTT.